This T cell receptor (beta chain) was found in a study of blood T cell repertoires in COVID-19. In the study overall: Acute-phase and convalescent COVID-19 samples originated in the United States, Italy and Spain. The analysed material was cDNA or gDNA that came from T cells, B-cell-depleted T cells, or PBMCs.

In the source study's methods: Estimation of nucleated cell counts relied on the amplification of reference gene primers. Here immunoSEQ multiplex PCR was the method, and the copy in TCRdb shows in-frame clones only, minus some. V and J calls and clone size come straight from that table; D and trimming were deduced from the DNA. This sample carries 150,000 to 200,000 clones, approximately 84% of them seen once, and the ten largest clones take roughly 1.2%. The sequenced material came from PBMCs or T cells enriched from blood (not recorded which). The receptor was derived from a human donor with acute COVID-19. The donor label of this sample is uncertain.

Here the CDR3 DNA reads TGTGCCTGGAGAAGGGGCATCGAGTCCCTCCACTTT. Amino acids: CAWRRGIESLHF. J is TRBJ1-6 and V is TRBV30, with a possible D match to TRBD1 (5 bases). CDR3 length: 12 amino acids. Germline V CDR1 and CDR2: GTSNPN, SVGIG (reference sequence). V was clipped by 3 bases and J by 14 bases, with 14 bases between them.